This T cell receptor (beta chain) stems from a study of beta chain features in type 1 diabetes. Study-level background: Examined across all samples were some 99 million sorted cells. Notes on the study in general: Cells with high TCR expression could be over-represented when cDNA is sequenced.

The authors sorted CD4+ naive, central memory, regulatory and stem cell-like memory cells via CD45RO/CCR7/CD25/CD127/CD95/CD27. This clone has a handful of counts. Its cognate antigen is unknown. Every isolated RNA sample was fully reverse transcribed, so sequencing captured expressed TCRB transcripts. The protocol was immunoSEQ multiplex PCR, while the TCRdb copy is restricted to in-frame clones and leaves out a portion. The sample lists under 300,000 clones, about 8.5% occurring once. The germline gives CDR1 SGHNT, CDR2 YENEEA. The CDR3 totals 13 residues. V was trimmed by 4 bases and J by 3 bases, leaving 9 bases between them.

This receptor was obtained from a woman younger than 30 in good health. This sequence joins TRBV11-3 and TRBJ1-2; a possible D gene is TRBD1 (6 bases). Sequences were obtained from central memory CD4+ T cells from blood. The CDR3 DNA sequence: TGTGCCAGCAGCTCAGGGGCCTACTATGGCTACACCTTC. This encodes CASSSGAYYGYTF.